A single sample gave rise to the 3 T cell receptor beta chains below, sequenced in a study of T cell clones after liver transplantation. Profiled with immunoSEQ multiplex PCR; TCRdb holds only in-frame clones, not every one. The sample includes 70,000 to 95,000 clones, roughly 85% seen only once; the top ten take 2.5% to 3.5%. This specimen consisted of CD4+ T cells from blood, obtained at the 22-month timepoint. These receptors came from a human patient who received a liver transplant. Some T cells may be supplied by the graft donor.

This clone was observed a single time. This chain connects TRBV19 to TRBJ1-3; no clear D. CDR1 and CDR2 (germline): LNHDA, SQIVND (reference sequence). The CDR3 extends over 13 amino acids. Trimming took off 3 bases at V and 3 bases at J, with 6 bases between the two ends. CDR3 protein: CASSIWRGNTIYF. In DNA form, the CDR3 reads TGTGCCAGTAGTATCTGGCGTGGAAACACCATATATTTT.

The chain has TRBV7-6 and TRBJ2-5, with 9 bases identical to TRBD2. Germline CDR1 and CDR2: SGHVS and FNYEAQ. CDR3 length: 14 amino acids. V lost 3 bases to trimming and J lost 4 bases; unmatched junction nucleotides: 3. CDR3 amino acids: CASSLAGGRETQYF. CDR3 nucleotides: TGTGCCAGCAGCTTGGCGGGGGGGAGAGAGACCCAGTACTTC.

The chain links TRBV28 to TRBJ1-1; D gene uncertain. This CDR3 is 13 amino acids long. The V end was cut by 8 bases, the J end by 1 base, with 11 bases between. The germline CDR1 and CDR2 sequences are MDHEN and SYDVKM. This CDR3 is CASALVKNTEAFF. DNA of the CDR3: TGTGCCAGCGCCCTTGTGAAGAACACTGAAGCTTTCTTT.